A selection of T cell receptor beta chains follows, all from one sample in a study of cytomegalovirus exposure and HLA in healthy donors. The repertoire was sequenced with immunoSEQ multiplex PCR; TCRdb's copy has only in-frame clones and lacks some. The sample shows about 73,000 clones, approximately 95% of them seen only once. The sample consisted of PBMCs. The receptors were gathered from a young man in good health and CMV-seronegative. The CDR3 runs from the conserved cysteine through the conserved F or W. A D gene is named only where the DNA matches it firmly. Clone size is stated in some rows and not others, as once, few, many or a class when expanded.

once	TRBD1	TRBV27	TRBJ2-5	CASRKTGGLETQYF	TGTGCCAGCAGGAAAACAGGGGGGTTGGAGACCCAGTACTTC
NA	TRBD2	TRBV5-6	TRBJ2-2	CASSLGLAGFEYTGELFF	TGTGCCAGCAGCTTGGGACTAGCGGGGTTCGAGTACACCGGGGAGCTGTTTTTT
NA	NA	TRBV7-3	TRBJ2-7	CASSLFFGHNYEQYF	TGTGCCAGCAGCTTATTTTTCGGTCATAACTACGAGCAGTACTTC
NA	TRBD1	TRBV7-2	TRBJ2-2	CASSLGDRAGELFF	TGTGCCAGCAGCTTAGGGGACAGGGCCGGGGAGCTGTTTTTT
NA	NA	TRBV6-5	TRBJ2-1	CASSTGLLQFF	TGTGCCAGCAGTACGGGTCTCCTACAGTTCTTC
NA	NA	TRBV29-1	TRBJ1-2	CSGAASLNYGYTF	TGCAGCGGGGCCGCGTCTCTCAACTATGGCTACACCTTC
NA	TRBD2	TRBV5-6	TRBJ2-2	CASSLTAGGTGELFF	TGTGCCAGCAGCTTGACGGCGGGGGGGACCGGGGAGCTGTTTTTT
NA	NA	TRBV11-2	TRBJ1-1	CASSNYRTLNTEAFF	TGTGCCAGCAGCAACTACCGGACATTGAACACTGAAGCTTTCTTT
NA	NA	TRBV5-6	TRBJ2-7	CASSSGTLYEQYF	TGTGCCAGCAGCTCCGGGACACTATACGAGCAGTACTTC
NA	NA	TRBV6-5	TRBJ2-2	CASRVYRNTGELFF	TGTGCCAGCAGGGTATACAGAAACACCGGGGAGCTGTTTTTT
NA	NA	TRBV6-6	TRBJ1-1	CASSYGTTEAFF	TGTGCCAGCAGTTACGGGACAACTGAAGCTTTCTTT
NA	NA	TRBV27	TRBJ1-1	CASSLTGQGGVFF	TGTGCCAGCAGTTTAACGGGCCAGGGCGGAGTATTCTTT
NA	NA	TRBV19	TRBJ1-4	CASSIHEGATNEKLFF	TGTGCCAGTAGTATTCATGAGGGTGCAACTAATGAAAAACTGTTTTTT
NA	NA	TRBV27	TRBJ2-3	CASSSPYTDTQYF	TGTGCCAGCAGTTCACCCTACACAGATACGCAGTATTTT
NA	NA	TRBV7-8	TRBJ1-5	CASSLWPKNQPQHF	TGTGCCAGCAGCTTATGGCCGAAAAATCAGCCCCAGCATTTT
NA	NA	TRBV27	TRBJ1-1	CASSRGSMNTEAFF	TGTGCCAGCAGCCGTGGGAGTATGAACACTGAAGCTTTCTTT
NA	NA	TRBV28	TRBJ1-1	CASRPLFLNTEAFF	TGTGCCAGCAGGCCGCTATTCTTAAACACTGAAGCTTTCTTT
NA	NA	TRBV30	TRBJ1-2	CAWSVRSRSNYGYTF	TGTGCCTGGAGTGTACGGTCCAGGTCTAACTATGGCTACACCTTC
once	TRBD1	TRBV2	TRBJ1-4	CASQQGAVEKLFF	TGTGCCAGCCAACAGGGGGCAGTTGAAAAACTGTTTTTT
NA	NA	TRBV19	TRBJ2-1	CASGGLVAYNEQFF	TGTGCCAGTGGAGGGCTAGTTGCCTACAATGAGCAGTTCTTC
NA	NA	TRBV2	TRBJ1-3	CASSEGGEVNTIYF	TGTGCCAGCAGTGAGGGGGGGGAGGTAAACACCATATATTTT
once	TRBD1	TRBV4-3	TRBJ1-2	CASSQETGVVEGYTF	TGCGCTAGCAGCCAAGAGACAGGGGTGGTTGAGGGCTACACCTTC
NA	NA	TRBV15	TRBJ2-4	CATSRGGNIQYF	TGTGCCACCAGCAGAGGAGGAAACATTCAGTACTTC
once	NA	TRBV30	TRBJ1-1	CAWSQRGGIGAFF	TGTGCCTGGAGTCAACGGGGGGGAATCGGGGCTTTCTTT
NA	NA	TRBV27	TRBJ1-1	CASSSQGVMNTEAFF	TGTGCCAGCAGTTCTCAAGGGGTCATGAACACTGAAGCTTTCTTT
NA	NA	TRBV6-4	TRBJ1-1	CASSLGANTEAFF	TGTGCCAGCAGTTTAGGGGCCAACACTGAAGCTTTCTTT
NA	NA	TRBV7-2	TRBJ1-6	CASSLGTYNSPLHF	TGTGCCAGCAGCTTGGGCACCTATAATTCACCCCTCCACTTT
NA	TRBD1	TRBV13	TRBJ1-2	CASSLTGNGGYTF	TGTGCCAGCAGCTTGACAGGGAATGGAGGCTACACCTTC
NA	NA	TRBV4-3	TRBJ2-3	CASSQEGPLVVGSPDTQYF	TGCGCCAGCAGCCAAGAAGGTCCCCTAGTGGTAGGATCCCCAGATACGCAGTATTTT
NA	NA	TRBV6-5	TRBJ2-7	CASSRSGAAYEQYF	TGTGCCAGCAGTCGTTCGGGAGCCGCCTACGAGCAGTACTTC
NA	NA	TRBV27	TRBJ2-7	CASSLSEGREQYF	TGTGCCAGCAGTTTATCGGAGGGGCGCGAGCAGTACTTC
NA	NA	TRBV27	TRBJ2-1	CASSLVTETGYNEQFF	TGTGCCAGCAGTTTAGTGACCGAGACAGGATACAATGAGCAGTTCTTC
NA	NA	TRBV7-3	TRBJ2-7	CASSPRGGWVDEQYF	TGTGCCAGCAGCCCCCGTGGGGGCTGGGTCGACGAGCAGTACTTC
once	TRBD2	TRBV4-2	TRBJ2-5	CASSQGGSGGVGETQYF	TGTGCCAGCAGCCAAGGGGGTAGCGGGGGGGTCGGGGAGACCCAGTACTTC
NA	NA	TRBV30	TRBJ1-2	CAWGNQGYGYTF	TGTGCCTGGGGCAATCAGGGTTATGGCTACACCTTC
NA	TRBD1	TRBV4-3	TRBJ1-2	CASSQDSTGYYGYTF	TGCGCCAGCAGCCAAGATTCGACAGGGTACTATGGCTACACCTTC
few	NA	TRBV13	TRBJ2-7	CASSLLGVDGSEQYF	TGTGCCAGCAGCTTATTGGGAGTCGATGGGAGCGAGCAGTACTTC
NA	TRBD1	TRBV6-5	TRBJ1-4	CASSRRGSSREKLFF	TGTGCCAGCAGCCGCAGGGGGAGTAGCAGAGAAAAACTGTTTTTT
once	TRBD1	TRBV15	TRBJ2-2	CATSREGMGQGNTGELFF	TGTGCCACCAGCAGAGAGGGGATGGGACAGGGGAACACCGGGGAGCTGTTTTTT
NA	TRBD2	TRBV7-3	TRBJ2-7	CASSLRAGVLYEQYF	TGTGCCAGCAGCTTACGAGCGGGGGTACTTTACGAGCAGTACTTC
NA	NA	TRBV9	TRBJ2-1	CASSPLGDTTDNEQFF	TGTGCCAGCAGCCCTCTAGGGGACACTACAGACAATGAGCAGTTCTTC
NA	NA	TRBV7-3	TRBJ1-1	CASSLTGAGGAWNTEAFF	TGTGCCAGCAGCTTAACGGGGGCCGGGGGGGCATGGAACACTGAAGCTTTCTTT
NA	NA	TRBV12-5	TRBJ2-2	CASGLASGVGIVGTGELFF	TGTGCTAGTGGTTTGGCTTCGGGGGTCGGGATAGTTGGCACCGGGGAGCTGTTTTTT
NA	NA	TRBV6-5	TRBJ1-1	CASGWSREAFF	TGTGCCAGCGGCTGGTCCCGTGAAGCTTTCTTT
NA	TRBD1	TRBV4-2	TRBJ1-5	CASSQGDRIGNQPQHF	TGTGCCAGCAGCCAAGGGGACAGAATCGGCAATCAGCCCCAGCATTTT
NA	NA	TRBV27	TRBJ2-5	CASSFRGRETQYF	TGTGCCAGCAGTTTCCGGGGGAGAGAGACCCAGTACTTC
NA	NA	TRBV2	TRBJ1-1	CASTNRDISYTEAFF	TGTGCCAGCACTAACCGGGACATCTCCTACACTGAAGCTTTCTTT
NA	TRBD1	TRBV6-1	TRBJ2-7	CASTPRTTGGYEQYF	TGTGCCAGCACTCCGCGGACGACAGGGGGGTACGAGCAGTACTTC
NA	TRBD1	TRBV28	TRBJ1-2	CASSPSGQGANYGYTF	TGTGCCAGCAGCCCCTCGGGACAGGGGGCGAACTATGGCTACACCTTC
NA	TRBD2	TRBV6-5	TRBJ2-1	CASSPKRGGYNEQFF	TGTGCCAGCAGCCCGAAGCGGGGGGGTTACAATGAGCAGTTCTTC
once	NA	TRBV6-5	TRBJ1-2	CASRGGVGGYTF	TGTGCCAGCAGGGGCGGGGTCGGAGGCTACACCTTC
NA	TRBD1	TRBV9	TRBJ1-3	CASSVATGGGNTIYF	TGTGCCAGCAGCGTAGCGACAGGGGGTGGAAACACCATATATTTT
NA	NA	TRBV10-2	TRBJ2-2	CASYRNTGELFF	TGCGCCAGCTACAGGAACACCGGGGAGCTGTTTTTT
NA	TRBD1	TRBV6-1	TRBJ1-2	CASSEKRDREYYGYTF	TGTGCCAGCAGTGAAAAACGTGACAGGGAATACTATGGCTACACCTTC
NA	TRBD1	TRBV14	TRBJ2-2	CASSSSDRGPTGELFF	TGTGCCAGCAGCTCCTCGGACAGGGGGCCCACCGGGGAGCTGTTTTTT
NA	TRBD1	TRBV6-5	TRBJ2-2	CASKAAGGTGELFF	TGTGCCAGCAAGGCGGCAGGGGGCACCGGGGAGCTGTTTTTT
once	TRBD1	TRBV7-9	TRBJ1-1	CASSSGTGTGPRGTEAFF	TGTGCCAGCAGCTCCGGGACAGGGACGGGGCCTCGGGGCACTGAAGCTTTCTTT
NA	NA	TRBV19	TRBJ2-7	CASNVDSISYEQYF	TGTGCCAGTAACGTCGACAGTATCTCCTACGAGCAGTACTTC
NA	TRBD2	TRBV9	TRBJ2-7	CASSVARTSVTYEQYF	TGTGCCAGCAGCGTAGCTCGGACTAGCGTTACCTACGAGCAGTACTTC
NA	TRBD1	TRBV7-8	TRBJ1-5	CASSLAGTGGGQPQHF	TGTGCCAGCAGCTTGGCCGGGACAGGGGGCGGACAGCCCCAGCATTTT